This TCR beta chain emerged from a study of post-analysis software for immune sequencing data. Study observations and caveats: TRBV5-6, TRBV5-1 and TRBV20-1 belonged to a set of roughly 5 TRBV segments that were more frequent in patients than controls. Significantly lower normalized Chao1 diversity was found in patients with multiple sclerosis relative to controls. F measure grouped same-batch samples tightly together.

Sequencing libraries made from TCR beta cDNA carried unique molecular identifiers. MiXCR, run by TCRdb on the PCR reads, gives a single entry per CDR3 protein. Of a few hundred thousand distinct CDR3 sequences listed, roughly 35% are singletons. Looked up from germline, CDR1 is MNHEY and CDR2 is SVGAGI. V shed 3 bases and J 7 bases; nucleotides not matched to a gene: 10. The CDR3 totals 16 residues. This clonotype has a handful of counts. Its target is unknown. The chain combines TRBV6-5 with TRBJ1-4; 8 bases are a match to TRBD1. This clonotype originated in a girl aged 5-17 years with multiple sclerosis. The sequencing sample was made of blood. The CDR3 DNA is TGTGCCAGCAGTTATTCCGGACAGGGTGTAGGTGAAAAACTGTTTTTT. Amino acid sequence: CASSYSGQGVGEKLFF.